The rows below give T cell receptor beta chains drawn from one sample of a study of regulatory T cells in long-lasting Graves disease. TCRdb passed the multiplex PCR reads through MiXCR, listing each CDR3 protein once. The sample has more than 450,000 distinct CDR3 sequences, 9.5% to 15% seen once. This sample also belongs to another study, concerning T cells in Graves' hyperthyroidism and ophthalmopathy.

The specimen comprised peripheral blood mononuclear cells (PBMCs), sampled at new diagnosis, from a patient treated with antithyroid drugs. The receptor set was obtained from a woman aged 25 to 39 with Graves disease. CDR3s include the opening cysteine and the closing phenylalanine or tryptophan. D genes are given only for firm matches. Clone size is given for some rows only: seen once, a few or many times, or a class if the clone is expanded.

v_call: TRBV5-8; j_call: TRBJ2-7; clone_size: many; d_call: TRBD1; cdr3_aa: CASRPFGQGRNEQYF; cdr3_nt: TGTGCCAGCAGACCGTTTGGACAGGGGAGGAACGAGCAGTACTTC
v_call: TRBV19; j_call: TRBJ1-2; clone_size: many; d_call: TRBD1; cdr3_aa: CASKTGGMFWYGYTF; cdr3_nt: TGTGCCAGCAAGACAGGGGGCATGTTTTGGTATGGCTACACCTTC
v_call: TRBV20-1; j_call: TRBJ1-1; clone_size: .; d_call: TRBD1; cdr3_aa: CSARGTGSTEAFF; cdr3_nt: TGCAGTGCTAGAGGGACAGGCAGCACTGAAGCTTTCTTT
v_call: TRBV15; j_call: TRBJ2-3; clone_size: few; d_call: TRBD1; cdr3_aa: CATSRVRGRVTDTQYF; cdr3_nt: TGTGCCACCAGCAGAGTTAGGGGGCGGGTAACAGATACGCAGTATTTT
v_call: TRBV24-1; j_call: TRBJ1-1; clone_size: many; d_call: TRBD1; cdr3_aa: CATSDGPGQGSMNTEAFF; cdr3_nt: TGTGCCACCAGTGACGGGCCGGGACAGGGGTCAATGAACACTGAAGCTTTCTTT
v_call: TRBV2; j_call: TRBJ1-6; clone_size: few; d_call: .; cdr3_aa: CASYGAAPYNSPLHF; cdr3_nt: TGTGCCAGCTACGGGGCGGCACCCTATAATTCACCCCTCCACTTT
v_call: TRBV19; j_call: TRBJ2-7; clone_size: few; d_call: TRBD2; cdr3_aa: CASKIGASGNYEQYF; cdr3_nt: TGTGCCAGTAAAATTGGGGCTAGCGGGAATTACGAGCAGTACTTC
v_call: TRBV20-1; j_call: TRBJ1-3; clone_size: .; d_call: .; cdr3_aa: CSARDWVGASGNTIYF; cdr3_nt: TGCAGTGCTAGAGATTGGGTAGGGGCCTCTGGAAACACCATATATTTT
v_call: TRBV2; j_call: TRBJ1-3; clone_size: many; d_call: .; cdr3_aa: CASSQQFSGNTIYF; cdr3_nt: TGTGCCAGCAGTCAACAGTTCTCTGGAAACACCATATATTTT
v_call: TRBV27; j_call: TRBJ2-2; clone_size: many; d_call: .; cdr3_aa: CASGLGGTGELFF; cdr3_nt: TGTGCCAGTGGACTGGGGGGCACCGGGGAGCTGTTTTTT
v_call: TRBV12-3/TRBV12-4; j_call: TRBJ2-2; clone_size: many; d_call: .; cdr3_aa: CASSRWVTGELFF; cdr3_nt: TGTGCCAGCTCTCGTTGGGTCACCGGGGAGCTGTTTTTT
v_call: TRBV6-1; j_call: TRBJ2-2; clone_size: many; d_call: .; cdr3_aa: CASRGPTGELFF; cdr3_nt: TGTGCCAGCAGGGGGCCTACCGGGGAGCTGTTTTTT
v_call: TRBV4-3; j_call: TRBJ1-1; clone_size: .; d_call: .; cdr3_aa: CASSLYRAARTEAFF; cdr3_nt: TGCGCCAGCAGCTTATACCGGGCCGCTCGCACTGAAGCTTTCTTT
v_call: TRBV19; j_call: TRBJ1-3; clone_size: .; d_call: TRBD1; cdr3_aa: CASKQGASGNTIYF; cdr3_nt: TGTGCCAGTAAACAGGGGGCCTCTGGAAACACCATATATTTT
v_call: TRBV11-2; j_call: TRBJ2-1; clone_size: many; d_call: .; cdr3_aa: CASSNLTERPLNEQFF; cdr3_nt: TGTGCCAGCAGCAACCTTACTGAGCGGCCCTTAAATGAGCAGTTCTTC
v_call: TRBV10-1; j_call: TRBJ1-5; clone_size: many; d_call: .; cdr3_aa: CANTRRGRPIQPQHF; cdr3_nt: TGCGCCAACACTAGGAGGGGAAGGCCAATTCAGCCCCAGCATTTT
v_call: TRBV10-2; j_call: TRBJ2-1; clone_size: .; d_call: .; cdr3_aa: CASSRESLSGLARLSSYNEQFF; cdr3_nt: TGCGCCAGCAGTAGGGAATCTCTAAGCGGTTTGGCACGTTTAAGCTCCTACAATGAGCAGTTCTTC
v_call: TRBV29-1; j_call: TRBJ1-4; clone_size: .; d_call: .; cdr3_aa: CSVLGATNEKLFF; cdr3_nt: TGCAGCGTTTTGGGGGCAACTAATGAAAAACTGTTTTTT
v_call: TRBV20-1; j_call: TRBJ1-3; clone_size: .; d_call: .; cdr3_aa: CSAREFGSYSGSTIYF; cdr3_nt: TGCAGTGCTAGAGAGTTCGGTTCCTACTCTGGAAGCACCATATATTTT
v_call: TRBV12-3/TRBV12-4; j_call: TRBJ1-2; clone_size: many; d_call: .; cdr3_aa: CASSWTDNYGYTF; cdr3_nt: TGTGCCAGCAGTTGGACGGACAACTATGGCTACACCTTC
v_call: TRBV7-9; j_call: TRBJ2-1; clone_size: many; d_call: .; cdr3_aa: CASSSRTEPTYNEQFF; cdr3_nt: TGTGCCAGCAGCTCGCGGACGGAACCCACCTACAATGAGCAGTTCTTC
v_call: TRBV5-6; j_call: TRBJ2-5; clone_size: few; d_call: TRBD2; cdr3_aa: CASSQTGLAGLKETQYF; cdr3_nt: TGTGCCAGCAGCCAGACAGGACTAGCGGGACTGAAAGAGACCCAGTACTTC
v_call: TRBV20-1; j_call: TRBJ2-5; clone_size: .; d_call: .; cdr3_aa: CSAPPRGLQETQYF; cdr3_nt: TGCAGTGCCCCCCCCCGGGGCCTCCAAGAGACCCAGTACTTC
v_call: TRBV28; j_call: TRBJ2-7; clone_size: many; d_call: .; cdr3_aa: CASRRQNPAYEQYF; cdr3_nt: TGTGCCAGCCGTCGACAGAACCCTGCCTACGAGCAGTACTTC
v_call: TRBV20-1; j_call: TRBJ2-1; clone_size: many; d_call: .; cdr3_aa: CSASRPGREQFF; cdr3_nt: TGCAGTGCTTCCCGGCCTGGGCGGGAGCAGTTCTTC
v_call: TRBV2; j_call: TRBJ1-1; clone_size: .; d_call: .; cdr3_aa: CASSDRAANTEAFF; cdr3_nt: TGTGCCAGCAGTGACCGCGCGGCGAACACTGAAGCTTTCTTT
v_call: TRBV29-1; j_call: TRBJ2-1; clone_size: many; d_call: .; cdr3_aa: CSAAGGTGYYNEQFF; cdr3_nt: TGCAGCGCCGCGGGGGGGACAGGGTACTACAATGAGCAGTTCTTC
v_call: TRBV2; j_call: TRBJ1-5; clone_size: many; d_call: .; cdr3_aa: CASSEDLDAQPQHF; cdr3_nt: TGTGCCAGCAGTGAAGATTTGGATGCTCAGCCCCAGCATTTT
v_call: TRBV10-3; j_call: TRBJ1-5; clone_size: many; d_call: .; cdr3_aa: CAISDDRVAKPQHF; cdr3_nt: TGTGCCATCAGTGACGACAGAGTAGCAAAGCCCCAGCATTTT